The 15 T cell receptor beta chains reported below all come from one sample, sequenced in a study of T cell changes during pregnancy in multiple sclerosis. The protocol was immunoSEQ multiplex PCR, while the TCRdb copy is restricted to in-frame clones and leaves out a portion. The sample carries 50,000 or so clones, approximately 95% recorded once. Material: CD4+ T cells from peripheral blood mononuclear cells, obtained in the third trimester of pregnancy. The source is a female donor with multiple sclerosis, enrolled in a pregnancy study.

The chain uses TRBV19 and TRBJ1-2; 8 bases line up with TRBD1. Per the germline V gene, CDR1 is LNHDA and CDR2 is SQIVND (reference sequence). The junction had 11 bases not matched to a gene; V was cut back by 5 bases and J by 6 bases. The CDR3 spans 15 residues. The CDR3 spells CASSPQGARTDGYTF. The DNA of the CDR3 is TGTGCCAGTAGTCCCCAGGGGGCACGGACGGATGGCTACACCTTC.

V is TRBV19 and J is TRBJ1-2; 11 bases fit TRBD1. The germline CDR1 and CDR2 sequences are LNHDA and SQIVND (reference sequence). The V segment lost 0 bases and the J segment 5 bases; nucleotides outside the gene matches: 5. There are 16 residues in the CDR3. CDR3 coding DNA: TGTGCCAGTAGTATAGACGGACAGGGGGCGAGGTATGGCTACACCTTC. This codes for CASSIDGQGARYGYTF. Looking up the rest from reference TRBV19 and TRBJ1-2 gives the full variable domain: DGGITQSPKYLFRKEGQNVTLSCEQNLNHDAMYWYRQDPGQGLRLIYYSQIVNDFQKGDIAEGYSVSREKKESFPLTVTSAQKNPTAFYLCASSIDGQGARYGYTFGSGTRLTVV.

J is TRBJ2-1 and V is TRBV5-5; D unresolved. V was cut by 1 base and J by 9 bases, with 11 bases left in between. Germline CDR1 and CDR2: SGHKS and YYEKEE (reference sequence). The CDR3 covers 13 residues. The CDR3 bases are TGTGCCAGCAGCTTGTCTGGGCTGGGTGAGCAGTTCTTC. As protein: CASSLSGLGEQFF.

This chain uses TRBV28 with TRBJ2-7; D not resolved. CDR1 MDHEN and CDR2 SYDVKM come from the germline V gene. The CDR3 consists of 15 residues. V lost 8 bases and J 0 bases, leaving 17 bases between the germline ends. The CDR3 DNA sequence: TGTGCCAGCCAGGTAATGGATGGGCGCTCCTACGAGCAGTACTTC. Translating gives CASQVMDGRSYEQYF.

The V call is TRBV6-6, the J call TRBJ1-6; tentative D call: TRBD1 (6 bases). The V gene's germline CDR1 is MNHNY and CDR2 SVGAGI (reference sequence). The CDR3 totals 15 residues. V dropped 5 bases and J dropped 7 bases, with 15 bases sitting between them. As DNA, the CDR3 is TGTGCCAGCAGTCATATCGGGACACGGAATTCACCCCTCCACTTT. Its protein is CASSHIGTRNSPLHF.

The gene calls are TRBV7-9 and TRBJ1-2; maybe TRBD1 (5 bases). The ends were cut back, 1 base at V and 7 bases at J, with 13 bases in the middle. The CDR3 is made up of 14 amino acids. The germline V gene has CDR1 SEHNR and CDR2 FQNEAQ (reference sequence). The CDR3 loop reads CASSLEGRAGGYTF. CDR3 bases: TGTGCCAGCAGCTTAGAGGGCAGGGCCGGTGGCTACACCTTC.

The rearrangement links TRBV6-6 to TRBJ1-4; no clear D. This CDR3 has 14 residues. V lost 6 bases, J lost 3 bases, and 11 bases lay in between. Per the germline V gene, CDR1 is MNHNY and CDR2 is SVGAGI (reference sequence). The CDR3 here is CASRYSAANEKLFF. The CDR3 DNA follows: TGTGCCAGCAGATACAGCGCGGCTAATGAAAAACTGTTTTTT.

The chain has TRBV5-1 and TRBJ2-1; D uncertain. CDR1 and CDR2 from the germline V gene are SGHRS and YFSETQ. The CDR3 has 12 residues. V was cut by 7 bases and J by 14 bases, with 19 bases left in between. DNA for the CDR3: TGCGCCAGCGGAGCCCTGGTCCCAAATGAGTTCTTC. Amino acid sequence: CASGALVPNEFF.

The chain links TRBV2 to TRBJ2-5, with 9 bases fitting TRBD2. CDR1 is SNHLY, CDR2 FYNNEI, per germline. V was clipped by 4 bases and J by 4 bases; unmatched bases: 7. The CDR3 length is 15 residues. CDR3: CASSGVAGVAETQYF. CDR3 bases: TGTGCCAGCAGTGGGGTAGCGGGAGTTGCAGAGACCCAGTACTTC.

The J gene is TRBJ1-5, the V gene TRBV7-6, with 8 bases matching TRBD1. Germline CDR1 and CDR2: SGHVS and FNYEAQ. V shed 6 bases and J 7 bases; nucleotides not matched to a gene: 5. This CDR3 spans 13 amino acids. The CDR3 region is CASSSGGVQPQHF. As DNA, the CDR3 is TGTGCCAGCAGTTCAGGGGGCGTCCAGCCCCAGCATTTT.

The DNA of the CDR3 is TGCGCCAGCAGCTCGGGACTAGCGGGGGGGGCCCACGAGCAGTACTTC. The encoded protein is CASSSGLAGGAHEQYF. J is TRBJ2-7 and V is TRBV5-1; 16 nucleotides match TRBD2. CDR3 length: 16 amino acids. Germline lookup yields CDR1 SGHRS and CDR2 YFSETQ. Losses at the gene ends were 3 bases for V and 5 bases for J; bases not matched to a gene: 5.

This chain connects TRBV19 to TRBJ2-1; TRBD1 aligns across 8 bases. The germline CDR1 and CDR2 sequences are LNHDA and SQIVND (reference sequence). The J segment lost 4 bases and the V segment lost 5 bases, leaving 10 bases of the junction unmatched. There are 16 residues in the CDR3. CDR3 DNA: TGTGCCAGTAGTCCCCCCAGGGGGCTTGGATACAATGAGCAGTTCTTC. Protein: CASSPPRGLGYNEQFF.

CDR3 sequence reads: CASNEQGYGYTF. The CDR3 DNA sequence: TGCGCCAGCAACGAACAGGGCTATGGCTACACCTTC. The chain uses TRBV5-1 and TRBJ1-2; possible D gene TRBD1, 6 bases. CDR1 SGHRS and CDR2 YFSETQ come from the germline V gene. This CDR3 is built from 12 residues. The ends were cut back, 6 bases at V and 4 bases at J, with 10 bases in the middle.

The chain recombines TRBV11-3 with TRBJ2-1, with 9 positions matching TRBD2. In germline, CDR1 is SGHNT, CDR2 YENEEA. CDR3 length: 16 amino acids. Trimming removed 1 base from V and 2 bases from J; junction bases left unmatched: 3. CDR3 nucleotide sequence: TGTGCCAGCAGCTTAGTGGCGGGGGGGACCTACAATGAGCAGTTCTTC. This translates into CASSLVAGGTYNEQFF.

V usage is TRBV7-9 and J usage is TRBJ1-6; maybe TRBD1 (5 bases). Per germline, CDR1 SEHNR and CDR2 FQNEAQ (reference sequence). Trimming cost V 1 base and J 7 bases, with 8 bases left between them. This CDR3 is built from 14 residues. For the CDR3, the DNA is TGTGCCAGCAGCTTAGGAGACAGAAATTCACCCCTCCACTTT. Translation: CASSLGDRNSPLHF.